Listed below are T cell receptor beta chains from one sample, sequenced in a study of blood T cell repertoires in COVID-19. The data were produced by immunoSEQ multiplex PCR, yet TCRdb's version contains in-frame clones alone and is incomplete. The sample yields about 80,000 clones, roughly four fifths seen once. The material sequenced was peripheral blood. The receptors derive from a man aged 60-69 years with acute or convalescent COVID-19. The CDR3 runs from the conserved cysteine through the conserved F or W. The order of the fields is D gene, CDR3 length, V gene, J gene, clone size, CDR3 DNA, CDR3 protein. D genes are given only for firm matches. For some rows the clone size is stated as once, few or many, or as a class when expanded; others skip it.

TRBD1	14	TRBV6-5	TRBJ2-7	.	TGTGCCAGCAGTTACCGGGACAGGGTATACGAGCAGTACTTC	CASSYRDRVYEQYF
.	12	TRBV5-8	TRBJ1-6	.	TGTGCCAGTGGACAGCCTAATTCACCCCTCCACTTT	CASGQPNSPLHF
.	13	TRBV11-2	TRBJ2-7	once	TGTGCCAGCAGCTTAGATCCTTTCTACGAGCAGTACTTC	CASSLDPFYEQYF
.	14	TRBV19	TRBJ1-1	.	TGTGCCAGTAGTGCACTCCTGGGACAAAGAGAAGCTTTCTTT	CASSALLGQREAFF
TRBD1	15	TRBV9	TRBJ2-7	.	TGTGCCAGCAGCAGAATGCCGGGACAGGGATACGAGCAGTACTTC	CASSRMPGQGYEQYF
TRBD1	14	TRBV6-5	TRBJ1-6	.	TGTGCCAGCAGTTTAGGACAGGGTGATTCACCCCTCCACTTT	CASSLGQGDSPLHF
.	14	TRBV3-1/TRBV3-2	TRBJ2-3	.	TGTGCCAGCAGTGCGACCGGGACAAAAAATACGCAGTATTTT	CASSATGTKNTQYF
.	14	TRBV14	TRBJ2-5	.	TGTGCCAGCAGCCAAGATTATTCGAGGGAGACCCAGTACTTC	CASSQDYSRETQYF
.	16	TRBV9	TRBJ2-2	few	TGTGCCAGCAGCGTAGGGCTAGCGAAAAACACCGGGGAGCTGTTTTTT	CASSVGLAKNTGELFF
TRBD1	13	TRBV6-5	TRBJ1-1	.	TGTGCCAGCAGGGGGACAGTGAACACTGAAGCTTTCTTT	CASRGTVNTEAFF
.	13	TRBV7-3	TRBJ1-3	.	TGTGCCAGCAGCCCATCCTCTGGAAACACCATATATTTT	CASSPSSGNTIYF
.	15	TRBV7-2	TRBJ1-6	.	TGTGCCAGCAGCCCAGGGGAGGGAAGGAAATCACCCCTCCACTTT	CASSPGEGRKSPLHF
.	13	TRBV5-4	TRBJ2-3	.	TGTGCCAGCAGCTGGACAGAAACAGATACGCAGTATTTT	CASSWTETDTQYF
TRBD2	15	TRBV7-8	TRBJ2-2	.	TGTGCCAGCAGCTTCTGGACTAGTGGGTCCGGGGAGCTGTTTTTT	CASSFWTSGSGELFF
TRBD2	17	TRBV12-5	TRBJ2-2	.	TGTGCTAGTGGTTTGGTACAGAGCGGGAGGCGGGCCGGGGAGCTGTTTTTT	CASGLVQSGRRAGELFF
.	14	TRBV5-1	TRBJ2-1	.	TGCGCCAGCAGCTTGGCCTCGGCCTACAATGAGCAGTTCTTC	CASSLASAYNEQFF
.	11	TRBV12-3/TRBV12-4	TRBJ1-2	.	TGTGCCAGCAGTTCCGCAGTGGGCTACACCTTC	CASSSAVGYTF
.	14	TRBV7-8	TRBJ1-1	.	TGTGCCAGCAGCTTAGTTGAGGGTTGGACTGAAGCTTTCTTT	CASSLVEGWTEAFF
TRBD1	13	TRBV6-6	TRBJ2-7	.	TGTGCCAGCAGTCGACAGGGCTCCTACGAGCAGTACTTC	CASSRQGSYEQYF
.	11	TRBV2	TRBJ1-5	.	TGTGCCAGCAGTTATAATCAGCCCCAGCATTTT	CASSYNQPQHF
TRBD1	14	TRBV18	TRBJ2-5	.	TGTGCCAGCTCTCCTACAGGGGGCCAAGAGACCCAGTACTTC	CASSPTGGQETQYF
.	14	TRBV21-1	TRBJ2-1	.	TGTGCCAGCAGACTGGGACTAGCGGGAAATGAGCAGTTCTTC	CASRLGLAGNEQFF
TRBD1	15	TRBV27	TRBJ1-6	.	TGTGCCAGCAGGCTTACAGGGGTAGATAATTCACCCCTCCACTTT	CASRLTGVDNSPLHF
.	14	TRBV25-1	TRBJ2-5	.	TGTGCCAGCAGTGCGTTATATGGAGCAGAGACCCAGTACTTC	CASSALYGAETQYF
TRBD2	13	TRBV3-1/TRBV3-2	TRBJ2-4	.	TGTGCCAGCAGCCATTATGGGGGGGACATTCAGTACTTC	CASSHYGGDIQYF
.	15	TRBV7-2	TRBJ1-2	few	TGTGCCAGCAGCTTAATGGGCTTAGCTAACTATGGCTACACCTTC	CASSLMGLANYGYTF
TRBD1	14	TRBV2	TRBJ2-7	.	TGTGCCAGCTGCCGTGACAGGGGGCCCTACGAGCAGTACTTC	CASCRDRGPYEQYF
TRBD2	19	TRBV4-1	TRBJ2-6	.	TGCGCCAGCAGCCAAACCTCGACTAGCGGGATCTCTGGGGCCAACGTCCTGACTTTC	CASSQTSTSGISGANVLTF
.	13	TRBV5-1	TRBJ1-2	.	TGCGCCAGCAGCACCAGGGGAGAGGATGGCTACACCTTC	CASSTRGEDGYTF
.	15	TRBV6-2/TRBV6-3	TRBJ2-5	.	TGTGCCAGCAGTTATGATTCGGGGTACCAAGAGACCCAGTACTTC	CASSYDSGYQETQYF
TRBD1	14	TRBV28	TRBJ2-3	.	TGTGCCAGCAGCCCCCTCAGGGGGACAGATACGCAGTATTTT	CASSPLRGTDTQYF
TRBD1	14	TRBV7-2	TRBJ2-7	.	TGTGCCAGCAGCTTAGCAGGGGGCCCTTACGAGCAGTACTTC	CASSLAGGPYEQYF
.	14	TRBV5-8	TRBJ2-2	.	TGTGCCAGCAGCTTGGAGCGGACGGGTGGGGAGCTGTTTTTT	CASSLERTGGELFF
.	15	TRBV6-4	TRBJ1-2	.	TGTGCCAGCAGCTTCGACCGGGATCCTAACTATGGCTACACCTTC	CASSFDRDPNYGYTF
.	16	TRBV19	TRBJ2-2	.	TGTGCCAGTAGTATTCAGTCGACTGGTACGTCCGGGGAGCTGTTTTTT	CASSIQSTGTSGELFF
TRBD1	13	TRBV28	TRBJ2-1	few	TGTGCCAGCAGTTCGGGACAGGGCGATGAGCAGTTCTTC	CASSSGQGDEQFF
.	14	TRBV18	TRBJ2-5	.	TGTGCCAGCTCACCACGCAGGGGAGAAGAGACCCAGTACTTC	CASSPRRGEETQYF
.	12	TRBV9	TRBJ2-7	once	TGTGCCAGCAGTTCGACAGATTTCGAGCAGTACTTC	CASSSTDFEQYF
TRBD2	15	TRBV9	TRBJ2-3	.	TGTGCCAGCAGCGTACTGGCGGGGGGCGTGGATACGCAGTATTTT	CASSVLAGGVDTQYF
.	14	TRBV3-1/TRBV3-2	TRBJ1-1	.	TGTGCCAGCAGCCAAGTCTCCCCCGGGACAGAAGCTTTCTTT	CASSQVSPGTEAFF
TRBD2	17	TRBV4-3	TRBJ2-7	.	TGCGCCAGCAGCCAAGATTCGCGCGGGGGGACCTTCTACGAGCAGTACTTC	CASSQDSRGGTFYEQYF
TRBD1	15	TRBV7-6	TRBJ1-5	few	TGTGCCAGCAGCCCTGGACAGGGTGGATTACAGCCCCAGCATTTT	CASSPGQGGLQPQHF
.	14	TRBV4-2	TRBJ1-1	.	TGTGCCAGCAGCCGAGGGGGTTTAGGCACTGAAGCTTTCTTT	CASSRGGLGTEAFF
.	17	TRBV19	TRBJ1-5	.	TGTGCCAGTAGTTTAACTATCAGGGTAGATAGCAATCAGCCCCAGCATTTT	CASSLTIRVDSNQPQHF
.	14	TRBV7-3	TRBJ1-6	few	TGTGCCAGCAGTGACGGGGGGGTTAATTCACCCCTCCACTTT	CASSDGGVNSPLHF
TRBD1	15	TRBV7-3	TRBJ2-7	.	TGTGCCAGCAGCTTAACCGGGACAGGAGGCTACGAGCAGTACTTC	CASSLTGTGGYEQYF
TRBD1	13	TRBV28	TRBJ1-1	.	TGTGCCAGCATCCCGGGACAGGGGGCTGAAGCTTTCTTT	CASIPGQGAEAFF
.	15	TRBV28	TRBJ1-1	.	TGTGCCAGCAGTCGGGGGGACTATAAGAACACTGAAGCTTTCTTT	CASSRGDYKNTEAFF
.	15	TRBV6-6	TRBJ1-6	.	TGTGCCAGCAGTACGAAGGGGTTCAATAATTCACCCCTCCACTTT	CASSTKGFNNSPLHF
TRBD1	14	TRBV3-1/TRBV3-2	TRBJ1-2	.	TGTGCCAGCAGCCCCGCAGGGGGAGTCTATGGCTACACCTTC	CASSPAGGVYGYTF
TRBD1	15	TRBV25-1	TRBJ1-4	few	TGTGCCAGCCGACCTAGGGACAGGGGGCGAGAAAAACTGTTTTTT	CASRPRDRGREKLFF
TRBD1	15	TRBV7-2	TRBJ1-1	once	TGTGCCAGCAGCTCAGGGGGATTGGGGGTCACTGAAGCTTTCTTT	CASSSGGLGVTEAFF
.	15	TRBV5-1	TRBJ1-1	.	TGCGCCAGCAGCTTGGAGGAAGGGGCGTACACTGAAGCTTTCTTT	CASSLEEGAYTEAFF
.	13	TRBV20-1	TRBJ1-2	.	TGCAGTGCTAGTCCTGGGGGCGCCTATGGCTACACCTTC	CSASPGGAYGYTF